One sample yielded the 29 T cell receptor beta chains listed below, sequenced in a study of chemoradiotherapy in HPV16-positive cancers. Sequencing was performed with immunoSEQ multiplex PCR; in TCRdb, only in-frame clones are kept and a portion is missing. The data show about 16,000 clones, just under 70% seen once. Sequenced material: tumor tissue, taken from a patient who underwent chemoradiotherapy. These receptor sequences come from a human donor with HPV-associated anogenital cancer.

The chain links TRBV6-1 to TRBJ2-7, with 8 bases aligning to TRBD1. The CDR3 totals 14 residues. J was trimmed by 4 bases and V by 6 bases; bases with no gene match: 8. Germline V gene data show CDR1 as MNHNS and CDR2 as SASEGT. CDR3 sequence (DNA): TGTGCCAGCAGCTCTCAACGGACAGGGTACGAGCAGTACTTC. This sequence encodes CASSSQRTGYEQYF.

The gene calls are TRBV5-8 and TRBJ1-2; maybe TRBD1 (5 bases). CDR3 length: 15 amino acids. Trimming shortened V by 4 bases and J by 4 bases, and 17 bases separated the two germline ends. The germline V gene encodes CDR1 SGHTS and CDR2 YDEGEE. The CDR3 DNA reads as TGTGCCAGCAGCCAGGGACCGAGCCCTTCCTATGGCTACACCTTC. Protein sequence: CASSQGPSPSYGYTF.

The J gene is TRBJ1-2, the V gene TRBV2; no clear D gene. V was clipped by 11 bases and J by 8 bases, with 18 bases between them. Germline V lookup: CDR1 SNHLY, CDR2 FYNNEI. This CDR3 is 12 amino acids long. The CDR3 DNA follows: TGTGCCGGCAAGAGAATGGGTAGAGGCTACACCTTC. This codes for CAGKRMGRGYTF.

In this sample, this clone turned up a few times. The genes are TRBV6-5 and TRBJ1-6, with 8 positions matching TRBD1. Germline V gene data show CDR1 as MNHEY and CDR2 as SVGAGI. The length of the CDR3 is 12 residues. V was pared by 8 bases and J by 9 bases, with 3 bases of the junction left unmatched. The CDR3 here is CASGQGFSPLHF. CDR3 bases: TGTGCCAGCGGACAGGGTTTTTCACCCCTCCACTTT.

The sample holds one count of this clone. The gene calls are TRBV6-5 and TRBJ1-5; D gene ambiguous. Between the trimmed V and J ends, which lost 5 bases and 7 bases, there was a span of 6 bases. Germline CDR1 is MNHEY and CDR2 is SVGAGI. The CDR3 runs to 11 residues. CDR3 protein: CASSDGQPQHF. CDR3 sequence (DNA): TGTGCCAGCAGTGATGGCCAGCCCCAGCATTTT.

The chain couples TRBV30 to TRBJ2-7, with a weak D call TRBD2 (6 bases). From germline, CDR1 is GTSNPN and CDR2 SVGIG (reference sequence). The CDR3 is 15 amino acids. V lost 7 bases and J 0 bases, leaving 19 bases between the germline ends. CDR3 sequence (DNA): TGTGCCTCCACCCCCCGGGACTCGAACTCCTACGAGCAGTACTTC. Protein sequence: CASTPRDSNSYEQYF. Supplemented by reference TRBV30 and TRBJ2-7, the full variable domain reads SQTIHQWPATLVQPVGSPLSLECTVEGTSNPNLYWYRQAAGRGLQLLFYSVGIGQISSEVPQNLSASRPQDRQFILSSKKLLLSDSGFYLCASTPRDSNSYEQYFGPGTRLTVT.

The CDR3 region is CASSSGAGGIYEQYF. Here the CDR3 DNA reads TGCGCCAGCAGCTCGGGGGCCGGCGGGATCTACGAGCAGTACTTC. V and J are TRBV4-1 and TRBJ2-7; D might be TRBD1 or TRBD2, each matching 6 bases. Trimming took off 5 bases at V and 3 bases at J, with 17 bases between the two ends. The CDR3 has 15 amino acids. Per the germline V gene, CDR1 is MGHRA and CDR2 is YSYEKL.

The chain employs TRBV7-9 and TRBJ2-1, with D perhaps TRBD2 (6 bases). Germline CDR1 reads SEHNR; CDR2 reads FQNEAQ (reference sequence). The CDR3 sequence is 14 residues long. V dropped 2 bases and J dropped 8 bases, with 13 bases sitting between them. The CDR3 region is CASSLIEGGDEQFF. The CDR3 DNA reads TGTGCCAGCAGCTTAATCGAGGGAGGCGATGAGCAGTTCTTC.

J is TRBJ2-3 and V is TRBV5-1, with D possibly being TRBD1 or TRBD2 (5 bases each). Germline V gene data show CDR1 as SGHRS and CDR2 as YFSETQ. This CDR3 is 16 amino acids long. The germline V and J ends were trimmed by 4 bases and 2 bases, with 17 bases remaining between them. The CDR3 loop reads CASSPTGQPHTDTQYF. CDR3 sequence (DNA): TGCGCCAGCAGCCCGACGGGGCAACCTCACACAGATACGCAGTATTTT.

The chain joins TRBV5-5 to TRBJ2-2; D uncertain. Trimming left V 1 base short and J 4 bases short, with 8 bases between. The germline gives CDR1 SGHKS, CDR2 YYEKEE (reference sequence). This CDR3 contains 14 residues. In DNA, the CDR3 is TGTGCCAGCAGCTTGTCAGCGCCCACCGGGGAGCTGTTTTTT. This sequence encodes CASSLSAPTGELFF.

The sample holds a few counts of this clone. The chain joins TRBV7-3 to TRBJ1-1; 7 bases are shared with TRBD1. The trim removed 5 bases at V and 7 bases at J, leaving 4 bases unmatched. This CDR3 spans 12 amino acids. Germline V gives CDR1 SGHTA, CDR2 FQGTGA. This chain's CDR3 is CASSPRQGEAFF. CDR3 coding DNA: TGTGCCAGCAGCCCAAGACAGGGTGAAGCTTTCTTT.

This clone is medium-sized (0.01 to 0.1%) in the sample. The chain employs TRBV5-1 and TRBJ2-2, with D possibly TRBD1 on 5 matching bases. The ends were cut back, 1 base at V and 5 bases at J, with 12 bases in the middle. The CDR3 has 15 residues. CDR1 is SGHRS and CDR2 is YFSETQ in the germline V gene. The chain's CDR3 is CASSLWQGGTGELFF. The CDR3 DNA reads as TGCGCCAGCAGCTTGTGGCAGGGCGGAACCGGGGAGCTGTTTTTT. Full variable domain (missing parts from reference TRBV5-1 and TRBJ2-2): KAGVTQTPRYLIKTRGQQVTLSCSPISGHRSVSWYQQTPGQGLQFLFEYFSETQRNKGNFPGRFSGRQFSNSRSEMNVSTLELGDSALYLCASSLWQGGTGELFFGEGSRLTVL.

The rearrangement links TRBV2 to TRBJ1-5, with D unresolved. The CDR3 totals 14 residues. V lost 1 base and J 7 bases, leaving 11 bases between the germline ends. Germline V CDR1 and CDR2: SNHLY, FYNNEI. The CDR3 sequence is CASSEGQNEQPQHF. The CDR3 region has the DNA TGTGCCAGCAGTGAAGGGCAGAACGAACAGCCCCAGCATTTT.

V is TRBV10-3 and J is TRBJ1-4, with D unresolved. Germline V gives CDR1 ENHRY, CDR2 SYGVKD. This CDR3 has 14 amino acids. Trimming took off 2 bases at V and 7 bases at J, with 11 bases between the two ends. The CDR3 loop reads CAISESGGVEKLFF. The CDR3 nucleotides read TGTGCCATCAGTGAGAGTGGCGGGGTTGAAAAACTGTTTTTT.

A few counts support this clone. In DNA form, the CDR3 reads TGTGCCAGCAGTGGAGGCGTTGAAGCTTTCTTT. It specifies CASSGGVEAFF. The chain has TRBV2 and TRBJ1-1; no reliable D call. Per germline, CDR1 SNHLY and CDR2 FYNNEI. The CDR3 is 11 residues long. Between the trimmed V and J ends, which lost 4 bases and 7 bases, there was a span of 7 bases.

This clone was observed once. V gene TRBV19 combines with J gene TRBJ1-1; 9 nucleotides agree with TRBD1. Trimming at V came to 6 bases and at J to 5 bases, leaving 10 bases not matched to a gene. The germline V gene encodes CDR1 LNHDA and CDR2 SQIVND (reference sequence). CDR3 length: 15 residues. The CDR3 sequence: CASSRGGDRATEAFF. In nucleotides, the CDR3 is TGTGCCAGTAGCCGAGGAGGGGACAGGGCAACTGAAGCTTTCTTT.

The rearrangement joins TRBV2 to TRBJ1-5; 7 nucleotides align to TRBD1. The length of the CDR3 is 16 residues. V shed 3 bases, J shed 5 bases, and the junction held 10 bases outside the gene matches. CDR1 is SNHLY, CDR2 FYNNEI, per germline. This CDR3 reads CASSERGGAVYQPQHF. In DNA form, the CDR3 reads TGTGCCAGCAGTGAGCGAGGGGGCGCGGTATATCAGCCCCAGCATTTT.

This clone was observed once. This chain links TRBV28 with TRBJ1-6; no reliable D call. CDR1 and CDR2 from the germline V gene are MDHEN and SYDVKM. The CDR3 runs 16 residues. The V end lost 3 bases, the J end lost 10 bases, and 19 bases lay between the germline ends. CDR3 in amino acids: CASSFPGASSLSPLHF. The CDR3, as DNA: TGTGCCAGCAGTTTCCCGGGCGCATCTTCCCTATCACCCCTCCACTTT.

This sequence joins TRBV10-3 and TRBJ2-1; D is possibly TRBD1 (6 bases). Per the germline V gene, CDR1 is ENHRY and CDR2 is SYGVKD. The V end lost 3 bases, the J end lost 9 bases, and 12 bases lay between the germline ends. The CDR3 totals 13 residues. CDR3 loop: CAISDQQGSEQFF. The CDR3 DNA reads as TGTGCCATCAGTGACCAACAGGGTAGTGAGCAGTTCTTC.

This clone is medium-sized (0.01 to 0.1%) within its sample. The chain employs TRBV14 and TRBJ2-7, with D perhaps being TRBD1 or TRBD2 (5 bases each). The CDR3 sequence is 15 residues long. Germline V gene sequence: CDR1 SGHDN, CDR2 FVKESK. V lost 3 bases, J lost 2 bases, and 14 bases lay in between. This CDR3 reads CASSHLGTPPYEQYF. In DNA, the CDR3 is TGTGCCAGCAGCCACTTGGGGACGCCCCCCTACGAGCAGTACTTC. Together with reference TRBV14 and TRBJ2-7, the CDR3 gives the full variable domain: EAGVTQFPSHSVIEKGQTVTLRCDPISGHDNLYWYRRVMGKEIKFLLHFVKESKQDESGMPNNRFLAERTGGTYSTLKVQPAELEDSGVYFCASSHLGTPPYEQYFGPGTRLTVT.

The rearrangement joins TRBV6-6 to TRBJ2-4; 7 bases map to TRBD1. Germline V gene sequence: CDR1 MNHNY, CDR2 SVGAGI (reference sequence). With V trimmed by 2 bases and J by 1 base, 5 bases remained unmatched. There are 16 residues in the CDR3. The DNA of the CDR3 is TGTGCCAGCAGTTACCTGGACAGGCTCGCCAAAAACATTCAGTACTTC. Protein product: CASSYLDRLAKNIQYF.

The rearrangement joins TRBV5-3 to TRBJ1-3; 7 bases are a match to TRBD1. TRBV5-3 belongs to the ORF category, with a function that is uncertain. V shed 4 bases, J shed 3 bases, and the junction held 13 bases outside the gene matches. This CDR3 has 17 residues. The CDR3 protein is CARSGLDTQGVGNTIYF. In DNA, the CDR3 is TGTGCCAGAAGCGGCTTAGATACGCAGGGGGTTGGAAACACCATATATTTT.

This clone appeared a few times. The CDR3 reads CASSPISGANVLTF. CDR3 DNA sequence: TGTGCCAGCAGCCCAATATCGGGGGCCAACGTCCTGACTTTC. The rearrangement links TRBV7-6 to TRBJ2-6; D unclear. The V and J ends lost 5 bases and 4 bases respectively, with 9 bases between them. CDR3 size: 14 residues. Germline V gene lookup returns CDR1 SGHVS and CDR2 FNYEAQ.

The chain joins TRBV6-5 to TRBJ1-1, with 7 bases aligning to TRBD1. The CDR3 sequence is 14 residues long. The V gene end was trimmed by 5 bases and the J gene end by 7 bases; junction bases not matched to a gene: 10. CDR1 MNHEY and CDR2 SVGAGI come from the germline V gene. The DNA of the CDR3 is TGTGCCAGCAGTACTGCAGGGGGATTGGGTGAAGCTTTCTTT. This codes for CASSTAGGLGEAFF.

The rearrangement links TRBV10-1 to TRBJ1-6; no clear D. Between the trimmed V and J ends, which lost 0 bases and 9 bases, there was a span of 6 bases. CDR3 size: 13 residues. Per the germline V gene, CDR1 is WNHNN and CDR2 is SYGVQD (reference sequence). The DNA of the CDR3 is TGCGCCAGCAGTGAGTCCCCCTCTTCACCCCTCCACTTT. Its translation: CASSESPSSPLHF.

This rearrangement joins TRBV18 to TRBJ2-1; 14 nucleotides agree with TRBD2. J was trimmed by 6 bases and V by 3 bases; bases with no gene match: 4. CDR1 KGHSH and CDR2 LQKENI come from the germline V gene. The CDR3 contains 16 residues. The CDR3 region is CASSPGTSGRSNEQFF. The CDR3 DNA follows: TGTGCCAGCTCACCTGGGACTAGCGGGAGAAGCAATGAGCAGTTCTTC.

The V gene is TRBV11-2, the J gene TRBJ1-1; D gene uncertain. The CDR3 is 15 residues long. Trimming stripped 1 base from V and 4 bases from J, with 13 bases between. Germline lookup yields CDR1 SGHAT and CDR2 FQNNGV. The CDR3 nucleotides read TGTGCCAGCAGCTTAGCGTGGCGCAGCGCCACTGAAGCTTTCTTT. This gives the protein CASSLAWRSATEAFF. Full variable domain (missing parts from reference TRBV11-2 and TRBJ1-1): EAGVAQSPRYKIIEKRQSVAFWCNPISGHATLYWYQQILGQGPKLLIQFQNNGVVDDSQLPKDRFSAERLKGVDSTLKIQPAKLEDSAVYLCASSLAWRSATEAFFGQGTRLTVV.

The V gene is TRBV28, the J gene TRBJ2-5; 7 bases line up with TRBD1. Trimming cost V 5 bases and J 2 bases; bases outside gene matches: 5. CDR1 and CDR2 from the germline V gene are MDHEN and SYDVKM. This CDR3 has 14 amino acids. The CDR3 is CASSGRDRQETQYF. The CDR3 DNA follows: TGTGCCAGCAGTGGCCGGGACAGACAAGAGACCCAGTACTTC.

The chain joins TRBV5-1 to TRBJ2-7; 8 nucleotides align to TRBD1. This CDR3 comprises 11 residues. V shed 10 bases and J 7 bases; nucleotides not matched to a gene: 7. The V gene's germline CDR1 is SGHRS and CDR2 YFSETQ. Written as DNA, the CDR3 is TGCGCCGGAACAGGGGGAAGGGAGCAGTACTTC. It encodes CAGTGGREQYF.